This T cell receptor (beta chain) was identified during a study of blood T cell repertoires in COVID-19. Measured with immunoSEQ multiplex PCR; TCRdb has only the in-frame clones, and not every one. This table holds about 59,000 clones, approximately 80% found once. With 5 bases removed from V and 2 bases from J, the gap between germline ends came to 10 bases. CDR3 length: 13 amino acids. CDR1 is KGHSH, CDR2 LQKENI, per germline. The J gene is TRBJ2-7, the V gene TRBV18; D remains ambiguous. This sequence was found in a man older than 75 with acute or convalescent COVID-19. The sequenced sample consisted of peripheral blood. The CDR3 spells CASSGRGTYEQYF. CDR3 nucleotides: TGTGCCAGCTCAGGCCGCGGAACCTACGAGCAGTACTTC.